The 22 T cell receptor beta chains reported below all come from one sample, sequenced in a study of cytomegalovirus exposure and HLA in healthy donors. The study ran its PCR with 60 Vbeta and 13 Jbeta primers. The data were produced by immunoSEQ multiplex PCR, yet TCRdb's version contains in-frame clones alone and is incomplete. This sample has some 150,000 clones, with around 81% found just once. The sequenced sample was PBMCs. The receptors were sampled from a man aged 40-49 years in good health and CMV-seropositive.

The J gene is TRBJ2-3, the V gene TRBV6-1, with a tentative D call TRBD2 (5 bases). The germline V gene has CDR1 MNHNS and CDR2 SASEGT. The CDR3 is made up of 14 amino acids. V gave up 4 bases and J gave up 1 base, with 9 bases separating them. CDR3 in amino acids: CASSVRRGTDTQYF. CDR3 coding DNA: TGTGCCAGCAGTGTTCGGCGGGGCACAGATACGCAGTATTTT.

The chain recombines TRBV7-2 with TRBJ1-3; 9 bases align to TRBD1. The V gene's germline CDR1 is SGHTA and CDR2 FQGNSA. V lost 6 bases, J lost 4 bases, and 1 base stayed unmatched. The CDR3 is 13 amino acids. DNA of the CDR3: TGTGCCAGCAGGACAGGGGGAGGAAACACCATATATTTT. Amino acids: CASRTGGGNTIYF.

The chain recombines TRBV4-3 with TRBJ2-7, with D tentatively TRBD1 (5 bases). The CDR3 has 13 amino acids. The V gene's germline CDR1 is LGHNA and CDR2 YSLEER. The CDR3 coding sequence is TGCGCTCCCACCCGGACACCGGCCTGCGAGCAGTACTTC. Its translation: CAPTRTPACEQYF.

V is TRBV28 and J is TRBJ1-5; D is ambiguous. V was shortened by 2 bases and J by 3 bases, with 8 bases between the two germline ends. The CDR3 length is 14 residues. Per germline, CDR1 MDHEN and CDR2 SYDVKM. CDR3 sequence reads: CASSLGGLNQPQHF. In DNA form, the CDR3 reads TGTGCCAGCAGTTTAGGCGGGCTCAATCAGCCCCAGCATTTT.

The chain carries TRBV30 and TRBJ1-1, with TRBD1 matching over 8 bases. Germline V CDR1 and CDR2: GTSNPN, SVGIG (reference sequence). The CDR3 sequence is 11 residues long. CDR3 residues: CAGQGRTEAFF. The CDR3 bases are TGTGCTGGACAGGGCAGGACTGAAGCTTTCTTT.

The genes are TRBV6-1 and TRBJ2-7, with D perhaps TRBD2 (6 bases). The V end was cut by 6 bases, the J end by 1 base, with 13 bases between. Germline V CDR1 and CDR2: MNHNS, SASEGT. The CDR3 runs to 14 residues. Here the CDR3 reads CASSPLTRSYEQYF. CDR3 coding DNA: TGTGCCAGCAGCCCCCTGACTAGATCCTACGAGCAGTACTTC.

V is TRBV30 and J is TRBJ1-2; 7 bases fit TRBD1. The CDR3 is made up of 15 amino acids. Germline V gives CDR1 GTSNPN, CDR2 SVGIG (reference sequence). Trimming removed 2 bases from V and 4 bases from J; junction bases left unmatched: 10. This CDR3 reads CAWSSGGRNGYGYTF. CDR3 nucleotides: TGTGCCTGGAGTTCAGGGGGGCGGAATGGCTATGGCTACACCTTC.

The CDR3 DNA sequence: TGCGCCAGCAGCTGGAGGACAGGGGTGAACACTGAAGCTTTCTTT. The encoded protein is CASSWRTGVNTEAFF. The chain couples TRBV5-1 to TRBJ1-1, with 9 positions matching TRBD1. This CDR3 has 15 amino acids. The junction had 3 bases not matched to a gene; V was cut back by 3 bases and J by 0 bases. Germline CDR1 is SGHRS and CDR2 is YFSETQ.

This chain joins TRBV5-1 and TRBJ2-7; TRBD1 matches 7 bases. Germline V CDR1 and CDR2: SGHRS, YFSETQ. This CDR3 region has 15 residues. Germline trimming cut 2 bases from V and 1 base from J; bases unmatched to any gene: 6. The CDR3, as DNA: TGCGCCAGCAGCTTTGGGACAGCGAAATCCTACGAGCAGTACTTC. Encoded protein: CASSFGTAKSYEQYF.

The rearrangement uses TRBV4-1 and TRBJ1-2, with no clear D. The V end was cut by 0 bases, the J end by 8 bases, with 16 bases between. Looked up from germline, CDR1 is MGHRA and CDR2 is YSYEKL. The CDR3 has 15 amino acids. In DNA form, the CDR3 reads TGCGCCAGCAGCCAAGAGTTGGGAGGAGTTGGCGGCTACACCTTC. The encoded protein is CASSQELGGVGGYTF.

V gene TRBV12-5 combines with J gene TRBJ2-6; a possible D gene is TRBD2 (7 bases). The V end was cut by 6 bases, the J end by 3 bases, with 18 bases between. Germline assignment: CDR1 LGHNT and CDR2 FRNRAP. There are 17 residues in the CDR3. In DNA form, the CDR3 reads TGTGCTAGTGGATACACCCGGGGGGCGGGTGGGGCCAACGTCCTGACTTTC. This sequence encodes CASGYTRGAGGANVLTF.

This clone was seen a handful of times. V usage is TRBV2 and J usage is TRBJ2-1; the D gene is possibly TRBD2 (5 bases). V lost 6 bases, J lost 0 bases, and 15 bases lay in between. Germline V gene lookup returns CDR1 SNHLY and CDR2 FYNNEI. The CDR3 runs 16 residues. The CDR3 nucleotides are TGTGCCAGCAGCGCGACCGGGGAAAGCTCCTACAATGAGCAGTTCTTC. Translating it yields CASSATGESSYNEQFF.

The chain links TRBV19 to TRBJ2-7; TRBD1 matches at 10 bases. Germline CDR1 and CDR2: LNHDA and SQIVND (reference sequence). This CDR3 is built from 15 residues. The J segment lost 3 bases and the V segment lost 6 bases, leaving 8 bases of the junction unmatched. The CDR3 DNA reads TGTGCCAGTAGCCTTACCGGGACAGGGGACTACGAGCAGTACTTC. This sequence encodes CASSLTGTGDYEQYF.

Of note for this clone: The identical CDR3 is also encoded by other nucleotide sequences in the sample. The chain couples TRBV12-2 to TRBJ1-5. TRBV12-2 is flagged as a pseudogene. The CDR3 is made up of 14 amino acids. CDR3 bases: TGTGCAAGTCGCCACGGGGGGTACAATCAGCCCCAGCATTTT. It translates to CASRHGGYNQPQHF.

The genes are TRBV5-4 and TRBJ2-7; 7 bases match TRBD2. The germline V gene encodes CDR1 SGHNT and CDR2 YYREEE (reference sequence). The CDR3 has 13 amino acids. The trim removed 1 base at V and 10 bases at J, leaving 8 bases unmatched. CDR3 sequence: CASSLPGGYPQYF. In DNA form, the CDR3 reads TGTGCCAGCAGCTTGCCCGGGGGGTACCCCCAGTACTTC.

The chain combines TRBV4-3 with TRBJ2-7; 8 positions match TRBD2. The CDR3 is 16 residues long. V lost 1 base and J lost 4; bases outside the gene matches: 9. CDR1 LGHNA and CDR2 YSLEER come from the germline V gene. The CDR3 DNA follows: TGCGCCAGCAGCCAAGGTATCGGCGGGGGGACATACGAGCAGTACTTC. It is translated as CASSQGIGGGTYEQYF.

The V gene is TRBV5-1, the J gene TRBJ2-6; weak D call: TRBD2 (6 bases). The ends were cut back, 7 bases at V and 4 bases at J, with 21 bases in the middle. In germline, CDR1 is SGHRS, CDR2 YFSETQ. The CDR3 contains 17 residues. The CDR3 sequence: CASRPGLMTSGANVLTF. The CDR3 DNA follows: TGCGCCAGCCGCCCGGGACTCATGACGTCCGGGGCCAACGTCCTGACTTTC.

The rearrangement joins TRBV6-4 to TRBJ2-6; 7 bases map to TRBD1. CDR3 length equals 16 residues. With V trimmed by 4 bases and J by 0 bases, 3 bases remained unmatched. The germline CDR1 and CDR2 sequences are MRHNA and SNTAGT. The CDR3 here is CASSVSGGSGANVLTF. The CDR3 region has the DNA TGTGCCAGCAGTGTTTCAGGGGGCTCTGGGGCCAACGTCCTGACTTTC.

The V gene is TRBV5-6, the J gene TRBJ2-3; D may be TRBD1 (5 bases). Germline V gene lookup returns CDR1 SGHDT and CDR2 YYEEEE. CDR3 length equals 16 residues. The V end was cut by 1 base, the J end by 0 bases, with 12 bases between. CDR3 loop: CASSLPLGLSTDTQYF. As DNA, the CDR3 is TGTGCCAGCAGCTTGCCCCTGGGGCTTAGCACAGATACGCAGTATTTT.

This clone was recorded once. The chain carries TRBV4-2 and TRBJ2-2; 11 positions agree with TRBD2. V shed 1 base, J shed 7 bases, and the junction held 8 bases outside the gene matches. This CDR3 region has 17 residues. Per germline, CDR1 LGHNA and CDR2 YNFKEQ. The CDR3 region is CASSQALLAGAGGELFF. The DNA of the CDR3 is TGTGCCAGCAGCCAAGCCTTACTAGCGGGAGCGGGCGGGGAGCTGTTTTTT.

This chain joins TRBV7-8 and TRBJ2-7; perhaps TRBD2 as D (5 bases). CDR3 size: 15 residues. With 1 base removed from V and 7 bases from J, the gap between germline ends came to 17 bases. Germline V gene sequence: CDR1 SGHVS, CDR2 FQNEAQ. In DNA form, the CDR3 reads TGTGCCAGCAGCTTAGGGACTTCCTCCCTAGGGGAGCAGTACTTC. It specifies CASSLGTSSLGEQYF.

This clone turned up a few times. V usage is TRBV20-1 and J usage is TRBJ1-5; D unclear. V lost 8 bases to trimming and J lost 1 base, with 6 bases between them. This CDR3 has 11 amino acids. CDR1 is DFQATT, CDR2 SNEGSKA, per germline (reference sequence). Here the CDR3 reads CSPFSNQPQHF. The CDR3 DNA is TGCAGTCCCTTCAGCAATCAGCCCCAGCATTTT.